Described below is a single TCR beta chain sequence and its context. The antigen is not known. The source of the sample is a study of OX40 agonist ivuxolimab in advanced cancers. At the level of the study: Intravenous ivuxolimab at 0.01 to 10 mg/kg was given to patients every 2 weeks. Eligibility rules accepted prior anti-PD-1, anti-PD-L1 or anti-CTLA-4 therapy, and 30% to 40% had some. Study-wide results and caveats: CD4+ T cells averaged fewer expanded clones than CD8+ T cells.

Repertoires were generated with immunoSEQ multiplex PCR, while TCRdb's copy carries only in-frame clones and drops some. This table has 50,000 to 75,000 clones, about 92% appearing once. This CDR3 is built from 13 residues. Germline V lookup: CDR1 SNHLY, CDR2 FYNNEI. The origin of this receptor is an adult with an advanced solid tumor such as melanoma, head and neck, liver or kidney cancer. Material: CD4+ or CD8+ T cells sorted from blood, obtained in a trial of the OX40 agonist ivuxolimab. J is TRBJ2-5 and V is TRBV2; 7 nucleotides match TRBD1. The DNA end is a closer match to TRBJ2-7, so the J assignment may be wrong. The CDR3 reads CASGGQLAYEQYF. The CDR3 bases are TGTGCCAGCGGGGGACAGTTGGCCTACGAGCAGTACTTC.